One and the same sample provided the 8 T cell receptor beta chains below, sequenced in a study of shared clonotypes between healthy human individuals. Produced via immunoSEQ multiplex PCR; TCRdb's table is partial and in-frame only. Counted here are around 580,000 clones, about 98% occurring once; the ten biggest clones make up more than 0.3%. Terminally differentiated effector memory CD45RA+ cells were excluded by CCR7 positive selection of CD45RO-negative cells. The material sequenced was naive CD8+ T cells sorted from blood. All receptors come from a man aged 25-40 years in good health.

The genes are TRBV12-5 and TRBJ2-7; 7 nucleotides match TRBD1. The CDR3 extends over 13 amino acids. J was trimmed by 2 bases and V by 9 bases; bases with no gene match: 7. CDR1 LGHNT and CDR2 FRNRAP come from the germline V gene. DNA of the CDR3: TGTGCTAGAGACAGGGATTCCACCTACGAGCAGTACTTC. Amino acids: CARDRDSTYEQYF.

The chain combines TRBV7-9 with TRBJ1-1, with 12 bases identical to TRBD1. Germline CDR1 SEHNR, CDR2 FQNEAQ (reference sequence). The CDR3 spans 17 residues. Trimming took 5 bases from V and 5 from J; bases not matched to a gene: 12. CDR3 in DNA: TGTGCCAGCAGCGACGCCGGGACAGGGGGCGCGCGGACTGAAGCTTTCTTT. It is translated as CASSDAGTGGARTEAFF.

V usage is TRBV5-4 and J usage is TRBJ1-1, with D perhaps matching TRBD1 (6 bases). V was clipped by 2 bases and J by 1 base, with 21 bases between them. The length of the CDR3 is 18 residues. The germline V gene encodes CDR1 SGHNT and CDR2 YYREEE (reference sequence). CDR3 DNA: TGTGCCAGCAGCTTTGACAGGCTCGGACTCTTCGGGAACACTGAAGCTTTCTTT. Encoded protein: CASSFDRLGLFGNTEAFF. The full variable domain, in which reference TRBV5-4 and TRBJ1-1 provide the parts outside the CDR3, is ETGVTQSPTHLIKTRGQQVTLRCSSQSGHNTVSWYQQALGQGPQFIFQYYREEENGRGNFPPRFSGLQFPNYSSELNVNALELDDSALYLCASSFDRLGLFGNTEAFFGQGTRLTVV.

The chain has TRBV27 and TRBJ2-7; 10 nucleotides line up with TRBD2. Germline V lookup: CDR1 MNHEY, CDR2 SMNVEV (reference sequence). V lost 5 bases and J lost 4; bases outside the gene matches: 5. CDR3 length equals 14 residues. CDR3 bases: TGTGCCAGCAGTCCGGGGACTAGCGCGTACGAGCAGTACTTC. Protein: CASSPGTSAYEQYF.

The V call is TRBV5-1, the J call TRBJ2-7; either TRBD1 or TRBD2 may fit D (5 bases each). Trimming stripped 4 bases from V and 5 bases from J, with 19 bases between. CDR3 length equals 15 residues. Germline V gene data show CDR1 as SGHRS and CDR2 as YFSETQ. This CDR3 reads CASSIGTTLYDEQYF. The CDR3 DNA sequence: TGCGCCAGCAGCATTGGGACCACCTTATACGACGAGCAGTACTTC. The full variable domain, its missing parts supplied by reference TRBV5-1 and TRBJ2-7, is KAGVTQTPRYLIKTRGQQVTLSCSPISGHRSVSWYQQTPGQGLQFLFEYFSETQRNKGNFPGRFSGRQFSNSRSEMNVSTLELGDSALYLCASSIGTTLYDEQYFGPGTRLTVT.

CDR3 nucleotide sequence: TGTGCCAGCAGCTTAGGGCTTAGCTCCTACGAGCAGTACTTC. Its translation: CASSLGLSSYEQYF. The chain recombines TRBV7-9 with TRBJ2-7; D gene ambiguous. V was trimmed by 1 base and J by 0 bases, leaving 7 bases between them. CDR1 SEHNR and CDR2 FQNEAQ come from the germline V gene (reference sequence). This CDR3 contains 14 residues.

V and J are TRBV19 and TRBJ2-7; D is unclear. CDR3 length: 16 amino acids. Germline-derived CDR1 and CDR2 are LNHDA and SQIVND (reference sequence). Trimming stripped 6 bases from V and 2 bases from J, with 20 bases between. The CDR3 DNA reads as TGTGCCAGTAGGAGCTTGTTCTCGTCCTTACCCTACGAGCAGTACTTC. Protein sequence: CASRSLFSSLPYEQYF.

CDR3 region: CASGTKVSPVRGEQYF. The CDR3 DNA follows: TGTGCCAGCGGGACGAAAGTCAGTCCGGTTAGAGGGGAGCAGTACTTC. The gene calls are TRBV7-2 and TRBJ2-7, with D possibly called TRBD1 or TRBD2 (5 bases each). CDR3 length equals 16 residues. The V gene lost 8 bases and the J gene lost 7 bases, with 27 bases spanning the gap. Germline V CDR1 and CDR2: SGHTA, FQGNSA. The variable domain in full, completed from reference TRBV7-2 and TRBJ2-7, reads GAGVSQSPSNKVTEKGKDVELRCDPISGHTALYWYRQSLGQGLEFLIYFQGNSAPDKSGLPSDRFSAERTGGSVSTLTIQRTQQEDSAVYLCASGTKVSPVRGEQYFGPGTRLTVT.